A selection of T cell receptor beta chains follows, all from one sample in a study of blood T cell repertoires in COVID-19. Sequencing was performed with immunoSEQ multiplex PCR; in TCRdb, only in-frame clones are kept and a portion is missing. The sample shows roughly 410,000 clones, 89% of them seen only once. The sample consisted of peripheral blood. The receptors here all came from a middle-aged woman with COVID-19, enrolled during active disease. The CDR3 runs from the conserved cysteine through the conserved F or W. The order of the fields is D gene, J gene, V gene, clone size, CDR3 protein, CDR3 DNA. D genes are given only for firm matches. A clone size is listed for some rows: how often the clone was seen (once, few, many), or a class if it is expanded.

>TRBD1|TRBJ1-2|TRBV12-5|.
CASGHDRGPGYTF
TGTGCTAGTGGTCACGACAGGGGGCCTGGCTACACCTTC
>.|TRBJ1-2|TRBV29-1|.
CSVVNPTGGGYTF
TGCAGCGTTGTGAATCCCACGGGGGGTGGCTACACCTTC
>.|TRBJ2-2|TRBV27|once
CASSFIGGSGELFF
TGTGCCAGCAGTTTTATTGGGGGCTCCGGGGAGCTGTTTTTT
>TRBD1|TRBJ1-3|TRBV6-2/TRBV6-3|.
CASSRDRDRSGNTIYF
TGTGCCAGCAGCCGGGACAGGGACCGCTCTGGAAACACCATATATTTT
>TRBD1|TRBJ1-5|TRBV27|.
CASSLRGGKGQPQHF
TGTGCCAGCAGTTTAAGAGGGGGCAAGGGTCAGCCCCAGCATTTT
>TRBD1|TRBJ2-2|TRBV12-5|.
CASGLVGGDGELFF
TGTGCTAGTGGTTTGGTAGGGGGCGACGGGGAGCTGTTTTTT
>TRBD2|TRBJ2-3|TRBV7-9|.
CASSLLPGLGTDTQYF
TGTGCCAGCAGCTTACTTCCCGGACTAGGGACAGATACGCAGTATTTT
>TRBD1|TRBJ1-5|TRBV12-3/TRBV12-4|.
CASSQGDQPQHF
TGTGCCAGCAGTCAGGGGGATCAGCCCCAGCATTTT
>.|TRBJ2-1|TRBV28|.
CASTLRDMYNEQFF
TGTGCCAGCACCCTCCGGGACATGTACAATGAGCAGTTCTTC
>.|TRBJ1-1|TRBV6-5|.
CASSFDTGNTEAFF
TGTGCCAGCTCATTCGACACCGGGAACACTGAAGCTTTCTTT
>.|TRBJ1-2|TRBV24-1|.
CATSDFPVNYGYTF
TGTGCCACCAGTGATTTTCCAGTTAACTATGGCTACACCTTC
>TRBD1|TRBJ2-7|TRBV10-3|.
CAISQGQVYEQYF
TGTGCCATCAGTCAGGGACAGGTTTACGAGCAGTACTTC
>.|TRBJ1-6|TRBV19|.
CASSNRQNSPLHF
TGTGCCAGTAGTAATCGTCAGAATTCACCCCTCCACTTT
>.|TRBJ1-2|TRBV7-3|.
CASTRAEGYTF
TGTGCCAGCACCAGGGCTGAAGGCTACACCTTC
>.|TRBJ1-2|TRBV7-2|.
CASSLALTLEHNYGYTF
TGTGCCAGCAGCTTAGCGCTTACCCTCGAGCATAACTATGGCTACACCTTC
>.|TRBJ1-2|TRBV29-1|.
CSVDSYREGIGYTF
TGCAGCGTGGATTCTTACAGGGAGGGTATCGGCTACACCTTC
>TRBD1|TRBJ1-5|TRBV18|.
CASSSRTGGLGQPQHF
TGTGCCAGCTCATCACGGACAGGGGGCTTAGGTCAGCCCCAGCATTTT
>TRBD1|TRBJ2-3|TRBV13|.
CASSWGQGLDTQYF
TGTGCCAGCAGCTGGGGACAGGGTCTCGATACGCAGTATTTT
>.|TRBJ1-1|TRBV10-3|.
CAARPQAMNTEAFF
TGTGCCGCCAGACCACAGGCGATGAACACTGAAGCTTTCTTT
>.|TRBJ1-1|TRBV18|.
CASSPSEGQNTEAFF
TGTGCCAGCTCACCCTCGGAGGGCCAGAACACTGAAGCTTTCTTT
>.|TRBJ1-3|TRBV5-1|.
CASSPGGVLGNTIYF
TGCGCCAGCAGCCCCGGCGGGGTTCTGGGAAACACCATATATTTT
>TRBD1|TRBJ2-1|TRBV2|.
CASSILRQGQNEQFF
TGTGCCAGCAGTATTCTGCGACAGGGTCAAAATGAGCAGTTCTTC
>TRBD2|TRBJ2-1|TRBV28|few
CASKGMTSGSYNEQFF
TGTGCCAGCAAGGGGATGACTAGCGGGAGCTACAATGAGCAGTTCTTC
>TRBD1|TRBJ2-5|TRBV18|.
CASSPRTGLEETQYF
TGTGCCAGCTCACCCCGGACAGGGTTGGAGGAGACCCAGTACTTC
>TRBD1|TRBJ2-7|TRBV11-2|.
CASRNPARDRRYEQYF
TGTGCCAGCAGGAATCCAGCCAGGGACAGGCGATACGAGCAGTACTTC
>.|TRBJ2-1|TRBV30|.
CAWSPHQGTNYNEQFF
TGTGCCTGGAGTCCCCATCAGGGGACGAATTACAATGAGCAGTTCTTC
>.|TRBJ2-5|TRBV3-1/TRBV3-2|.
CASSQGPHLQETQYF
TGTGCCAGCAGCCAAGGTCCACACCTCCAAGAGACCCAGTACTTC
>.|TRBJ2-3|TRBV7-3|once
CASSFSAGTQYF
TGTGCCAGCAGCTTCTCAGCGGGTACGCAGTATTTT
>.|TRBJ2-1|TRBV7-9|.
CASSLTGQYNEQFF
TGTGCCAGCAGCTTAACCGGACAGTACAATGAGCAGTTCTTC
>.|TRBJ2-7|TRBV5-1|.
CASSLGGGTYEQYF
TGCGCCAGCAGCTTGGGCGGCGGCACCTACGAGCAGTACTTC
>.|TRBJ1-1|TRBV4-2|.
CATKRGGRDTEAFF
TGTGCTACGAAACGGGGGGGGAGGGACACTGAAGCTTTCTTT